This T cell receptor beta chain was sequenced during a study of early T cells in non-severe SARS-CoV-2 infection. Study background: Unsorted whole-blood RNA was sequenced in bulk, leaving chains unpaired.

Individually, cDNA molecules had unique molecular identifiers attached to them. TCRdb analysed the 5' RACE reads with MiXCR anew, one entry per CDR3 protein. The data show tens of thousands of distinct CDR3 sequences, roughly an eighth seen once. Study-wide results and limits: The VDJdb matching leaned toward anti-spike CD8 responses and overlooked private and CD4 specificities.

Trimming cost V 6 bases and J 5 bases; bases outside gene matches: 8. This CDR3 spans 14 amino acids. Concerning this clonotype: Its antigen is currently unknown.

This clonotype was obtained from an adult who was a healthcare worker with PCR-confirmed SARS-CoV-2 infection or an uninfected control (not recorded which). The source material was whole blood. The chain combines TRBV12-3 or TRBV12-4 with TRBJ1-1, with 8 bases that match TRBD1. CDR3 sequence: CASSKGQGTTEAFF. The CDR3 nucleotides read TGTGCCAGCAGCAAAGGACAGGGAACGACTGAAGCTTTCTTT.